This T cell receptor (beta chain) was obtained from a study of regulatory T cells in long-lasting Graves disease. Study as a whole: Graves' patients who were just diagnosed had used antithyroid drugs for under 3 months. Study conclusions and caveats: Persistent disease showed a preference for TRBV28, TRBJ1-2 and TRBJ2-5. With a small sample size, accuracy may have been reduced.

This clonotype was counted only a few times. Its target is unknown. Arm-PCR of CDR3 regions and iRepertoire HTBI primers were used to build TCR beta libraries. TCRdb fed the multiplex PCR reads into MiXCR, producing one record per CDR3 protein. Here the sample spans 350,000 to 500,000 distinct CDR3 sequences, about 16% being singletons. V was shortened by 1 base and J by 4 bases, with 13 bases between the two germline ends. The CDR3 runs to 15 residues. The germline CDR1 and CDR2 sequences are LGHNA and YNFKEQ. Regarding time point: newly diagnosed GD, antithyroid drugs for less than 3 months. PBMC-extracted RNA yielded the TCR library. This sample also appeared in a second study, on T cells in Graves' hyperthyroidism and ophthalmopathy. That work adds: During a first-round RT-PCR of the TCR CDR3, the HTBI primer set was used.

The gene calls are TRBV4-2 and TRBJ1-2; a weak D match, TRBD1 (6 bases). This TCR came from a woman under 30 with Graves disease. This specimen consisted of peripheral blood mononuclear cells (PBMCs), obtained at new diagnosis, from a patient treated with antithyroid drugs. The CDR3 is CASSQASTGAYGYTF. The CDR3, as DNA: TGTGCCAGCAGCCAAGCCTCGACAGGAGCCTATGGCTACACCTTC.